Shown below are 13 T cell receptor beta chains from a single sample sequenced in a study of cytomegalovirus exposure and HLA in healthy donors (dated by TCRdb to between 2016 and 2019). The library was made by the immunoSEQ multiplex PCR assay. A mixture of 60 forward primers for TCR Vbeta segments and 13 reverse primers for TCR Jbeta segments was used in the multiplex PCR. Not all clones reach the TCRdb copy of this immuneACCESS table, which keeps in-frame sequences only. Checked studies attribute under half of the gap to unresolved V genes and leave the rest unexplained. This sample gives about 130,000 clones in total; about 8.5% of them show up just once. The ten largest clones capture 5.5% of the sample. Sequenced sample: PBMCs. The receptors were sampled from a man in his forties or fifties in good health and CMV-seronegative.

This clone has only a few counts. The chain employs TRBV6-5 and TRBJ1-1; D is perhaps TRBD1 (6 bases). The CDR3 has 14 residues. Germline V gives CDR1 MNHEY, CDR2 SVGAGI. V lost 4 bases and J lost 1, with 10 bases in between. This CDR3 is CASSLDRANTEAFF. The CDR3 nucleotides read TGTGCCAGCAGTTTGGACAGAGCGAACACTGAAGCTTTCTTT.

The rearrangement links TRBV7-2 to TRBJ2-1; weak D call: TRBD2 (6 bases). V lost 1 base, J lost 7 bases, and 11 bases lay in between. The germline V gene has CDR1 SGHTA and CDR2 FQGNSA. This CDR3 has 14 residues. Here the CDR3 reads CASSLVAGFNEQFF. DNA for the CDR3: TGTGCCAGCAGCTTAGTGGCGGGGTTTAATGAGCAGTTCTTC.

The chain carries TRBV6-1 and TRBJ1-1; 10 bases line up with TRBD1. Germline V gene sequence: CDR1 MNHNS, CDR2 SASEGT. The V segment lost 4 bases and the J segment 5 bases; nucleotides outside the gene matches: 13. CDR3 length equals 17 residues. The CDR3 sequence is CASSARDRGPPRTEAFF. The CDR3 coding sequence is TGTGCCAGCAGTGCCCGGGACAGGGGCCCCCCTCGGACTGAAGCTTTCTTT.

This clone has just a few counts. V is TRBV19 and J is TRBJ1-1, with D possibly TRBD1 on 5 matching bases. CDR1 and CDR2 (germline): LNHDA, SQIVND (reference sequence). Trimming stripped 5 bases from V and 11 bases from J, with 12 bases between. The CDR3 spans 11 residues. CDR3 sequence reads: CASSLQGGAFF. For the CDR3, the DNA is TGTGCCAGTAGTCTCCAGGGAGGGGCTTTCTTT.

This clone was counted a few times. The CDR3 region has the DNA TGTGCCAGTAGTATAGCAGGGCTAGCGGGGGGCACAGATACGCAGTATTTT. Its translation: CASSIAGLAGGTDTQYF. The chain uses TRBV19 and TRBJ2-3; 10 positions match TRBD2. V lost 1 base to trimming and J lost 1 base; unmatched junction nucleotides: 5. Germline V gene sequence: CDR1 LNHDA, CDR2 SQIVND (reference sequence). This CDR3 has 17 amino acids.

In its sample, this clone was seen a few times. This sequence joins TRBV23-1 and TRBJ1-2, with D tentatively TRBD1 (5 bases). TRBV23-1 qualifies as an ORF whose function is uncertain. The CDR3 extends over 17 amino acids. V shed 4 bases and J shed 6 bases, with 24 bases lying between them. CDR3 sequence reads: CASSPTRRQINSDGYTF. The CDR3, as DNA: TGCGCCAGCAGTCCAACCCGCAGACAGATAAATTCAGATGGCTACACCTTC.

The chain joins TRBV6-6 to TRBJ1-1; D not resolved. The V gene lost 7 bases and the J gene lost 7 bases, with 13 bases spanning the gap. Germline lookup yields CDR1 MNHNY and CDR2 SVGAGI (reference sequence). This CDR3 has 12 residues. Here the CDR3 reads CASINQAYEAFF. The CDR3 coding sequence is TGTGCCAGCATAAATCAGGCATATGAAGCTTTCTTT.

This clone was counted a few times. The CDR3 sequence: CATRDRGTYEQYF. CDR3 bases: TGTGCCACCCGGGACAGGGGTACCTACGAGCAGTACTTC. The chain combines TRBV15 with TRBJ2-7, with TRBD1 matching 10 bases. The CDR3 contains 13 residues. The J segment lost 2 bases and the V segment lost 8 bases, leaving 3 bases of the junction unmatched. Germline CDR1 is LNHNV and CDR2 is YYDKDF (reference sequence).

A single count supports this clone. The chain recombines TRBV27 with TRBJ2-5; D is possibly TRBD2 (5 bases). The J call is in doubt because the DNA end fits TRBJ2-7 better. Germline values: CDR1 MNHEY, CDR2 SMNVEV (reference sequence). CDR3 length: 10 residues. The CDR3 bases are TGTGCCAGCTGGGAGTACGAGCAGTACTTC. Translation gives CASWEYEQYF.

This clone was observed a few times. The J gene is TRBJ1-3, the V gene TRBV7-9; D perhaps matches TRBD1 (6 bases). The CDR3 is 17 amino acids. Trimming took 5 bases from V and 0 from J, leaving 17 bases between them. Germline lookup yields CDR1 SEHNR and CDR2 FQNEAQ (reference sequence). The CDR3 reads CASSPTFDRSSGNTIYF. The CDR3 DNA follows: TGTGCCAGCAGCCCCACCTTCGACAGGAGCTCTGGAAACACCATATATTTT. Drawing the rest from reference TRBV7-9 and TRBJ1-3, the complete variable domain is DTGVSQNPRHKITKRGQNVTFRCDPISEHNRLYWYRQTLGQGPEFLTYFQNEAQLEKSRLLSDRFSAERPKGSFSTLEIQRTEQGDSAMYLCASSPTFDRSSGNTIYFGEGSWLTVV.

The rearrangement uses TRBV27 and TRBJ2-1; TRBD1 is a possible D gene (6 bases). The germline V gene encodes CDR1 MNHEY and CDR2 SMNVEV (reference sequence). V lost 7 bases and J 9 bases, leaving 13 bases between the germline ends. This CDR3 spans 12 amino acids. The CDR3 is CASTGKQGEQFF. For the CDR3, the DNA is TGTGCCAGCACGGGAAAACAGGGTGAGCAGTTCTTC.

This clone was seen a few times. The chain uses TRBV6-6 and TRBJ2-2; 9 bases agree with TRBD1. The trim removed 2 bases at V and 4 bases at J, leaving 2 bases unmatched. The CDR3 length is 15 residues. The germline V gene has CDR1 MNHNY and CDR2 SVGAGI (reference sequence). The CDR3 is CASSYETGGTGELFF. CDR3 in DNA: TGTGCCAGCAGTTACGAGACAGGGGGCACCGGGGAGCTGTTTTTT.

There are a few counts of this clone. The rearrangement links TRBV11-2 to TRBJ2-7; D unresolved. The CDR3 consists of 14 residues. CDR1 and CDR2 from the germline V gene are SGHAT and FQNNGV. V lost 3 bases and J lost 2, with 11 bases in between. CDR3 sequence: CASSFMSTAYEQYF. CDR3 sequence (DNA): TGTGCCAGCAGCTTTATGAGCACAGCCTACGAGCAGTACTTC.